The clone carrying this TCR beta chain was seen only a few times. Its antigen is not known. The data belong to a study of beta chain features in type 1 diabetes. Study in general: The patients were much like the healthy donors in age, gender and cell yields.

V was trimmed by 0 bases and J by 4 bases, leaving 10 bases between them. This CDR3 comprises 14 residues. CDR1 is LNHNV and CDR2 is YYDKDF in the germline V gene (reference sequence). Whole-study results and caveats: HLA influence on TCRB rearrangement stayed unresolved here. Among type 1 diabetes patients, VDJ junctions had fewer insertions and more deletions. Sequencing the cDNA could make cells with high TCR expression show up more than they should. In all four CD4+ subsets, TCRB CDR3 length was significantly, moderately reduced in type 1 diabetes.

What was sequenced were expressed TCRB transcripts, since all of the isolated RNA had been reverse transcribed. Clones were sequenced by immunoSEQ multiplex PCR, and TCRdb holds only the in-frame ones, with some missing. This sample has a few hundred thousand clones; about a sixth occur once, and the top ten carry 0.065% to 0.095%. This rearrangement joins TRBV15 to TRBJ2-7, with D perhaps TRBD1 (5 bases). The specimen was naive CD4+ T cells from blood. The clonotype was recovered from a man aged 25 to 40 with type 1 diabetes. CDR3 amino acids: CATSRDQGQYEQYF. The CDR3 nucleotides read TGTGCCACCAGCAGAGATCAGGGTCAATACGAGCAGTACTTC.